This T cell receptor beta chain was captured by sequencing in a study of cytomegalovirus exposure and HLA in healthy donors. The wider study: An early release of data contained approximately 85 million unique TCRs, which came from HLA-typed donors. Study results and limitations: Three chains linked to CMV were shown in vitro to be specific for CMV antigens. As was reported, the HLA-A and HLA-B alleles of most subjects were accurately predicted from TCR beta sequences.

A note on this clone: Its target is unknown.

In the PCR, 60 Vbeta and 13 Jbeta primers were used. Sequenced by immunoSEQ multiplex PCR; TCRdb stores in-frame clones only, minus some. The sample records 130,000 or so clones, roughly four fifths being singletons. Sample: PBMCs. The sequence derives from a man younger than 30 in good health and CMV-seropositive.

The DNA of the CDR3 is TGTGCCTGGGCACCGGACTCGGGAGGCGAGCAGTACTTC. Translation: CAWAPDSGGEQYF. V gene TRBV30 combines with J gene TRBJ2-7, with 7 bases identical to TRBD2. This CDR3 is built from 13 residues. V lost 5 bases and J lost 6; bases outside the gene matches: 10. Germline V CDR1 and CDR2: GTSNPN, SVGIG (reference sequence).